Below, one T cell receptor (beta chain) is given with its context. Germline V gives CDR1 SNHLY, CDR2 FYNNEI. V was trimmed by 6 bases and J by 3 bases, leaving 11 bases between them. CDR3 length: 13 amino acids. The authors ran a second PCR of roughly 7 to 11 cycles using a sample-barcoded 5' primer and a J-beta primer mix. In TCRdb, the 5' RACE reads were re-called with MiXCR into one record per CDR3 protein. The sample has about 1.4 million distinct CDR3 sequences; approximately 59% are singletons. These data belong to a study of blood T cells in healthy people across ages. The chain employs TRBV2 and TRBJ1-2; D is perhaps TRBD1 (5 bases). The sample comprised blood. The TCR originated in a man between 18 and 29 years old in good health. CDR3 sequence (DNA): TGTGCCAGCAGATTCAGGGAAGACTATGGCTACACCTTC. This sequence encodes CASRFREDYGYTF.